Listed below are T cell receptor beta chains from one sample, sequenced in a study of cytomegalovirus exposure and HLA in healthy donors. Only in-frame clones appear in the TCRdb table, and some are missing; sequencing was by immunoSEQ multiplex PCR. The sample records some 140,000 clones, about 87% being singletons. Sequenced: PBMCs. The receptor source for this set is a woman aged 30 to 39 in good health and CMV-seronegative. The CDR3 runs from the conserved cysteine through the conserved F or W. D genes are given only for firm matches. The size entry is marked missing in some rows and otherwise reads once, few, many or a size class.

V	D	J	size	CDR3	DNA
TRBV28	NA	TRBJ1-1	NA	CASRGLHTEAFF	TGTGCCAGCAGGGGACTTCACACTGAAGCTTTCTTT
TRBV7-2	NA	TRBJ2-1	NA	CASSLSTGRGNEQFF	TGTGCCAGCAGCTTATCTACCGGTCGTGGCAATGAGCAGTTCTTC
TRBV7-9	TRBD1	TRBJ1-1	NA	CASSPDRVTEAFF	TGTGCCAGCAGTCCGGACAGGGTTACTGAAGCTTTCTTT
TRBV28	NA	TRBJ1-2	NA	CASSLVRGEYGYTF	TGTGCCAGCAGTTTAGTCAGGGGAGAATATGGCTACACCTTC
TRBV4-1	TRBD1	TRBJ2-3	NA	CASSRYDRGRDTQYF	TGCGCCAGCAGCCGATATGACAGGGGGCGAGATACGCAGTATTTT
TRBV4-2	NA	TRBJ1-2	NA	CASSQRDGYTF	TGTGCCAGCAGCCAACGGGATGGCTACACCTTC
TRBV5-8	TRBD1	TRBJ1-1	few	CASSLGTGGVMDTEAFF	TGTGCCAGCAGCCTAGGGACAGGGGGCGTAATGGACACTGAAGCTTTCTTT
TRBV5-1	TRBD1	TRBJ2-1	NA	CASSPDRGGVGNEQFF	TGCGCCAGCAGCCCGGACAGGGGTGGGGTGGGCAATGAGCAGTTCTTC
TRBV4-1	NA	TRBJ2-7	NA	CASSQDPAGTYEQYF	TGCGCCAGCAGCCAAGATCCGGCAGGCACCTACGAGCAGTACTTC
TRBV27	NA	TRBJ1-1	NA	CASSLSGVSTEAFF	TGTGCCAGCAGTTTATCCGGGGTATCCACTGAAGCTTTCTTT
TRBV6-5	NA	TRBJ1-1	once	CASTRDTLNTEAFF	TGTGCCAGCACCCGGGACACACTGAACACTGAAGCTTTCTTT
TRBV27	NA	TRBJ2-7	NA	CASSLRQDLYEQYF	TGTGCCAGCAGTTTACGACAGGACCTCTACGAGCAGTACTTC
TRBV28	TRBD2	TRBJ2-1	NA	CASSSPGLAVSYNEQFF	TGTGCCAGCAGTAGCCCCGGGCTAGCGGTTTCCTACAATGAGCAGTTCTTC
TRBV28	NA	TRBJ2-3	NA	CASSLFGGITQYF	TGTGCCAGCAGTTTATTCGGCGGTATTACGCAGTATTTT
TRBV6-5	NA	TRBJ1-4	NA	CASSYGGQLGEKLFF	TGTGCCAGCAGTTACGGAGGACAGCTGGGTGAAAAACTGTTTTTT
TRBV9	NA	TRBJ1-1	NA	CASSAMTVNTEAFF	TGTGCCAGCAGCGCAATGACAGTTAACACTGAAGCTTTCTTT
TRBV29-1	NA	TRBJ2-7	NA	CSVMGLTHYEQYF	TGCAGCGTTATGGGACTGACCCACTACGAGCAGTACTTC
TRBV13	TRBD1	TRBJ2-7	NA	CASSQDLGTGGYEQYF	TGTGCCAGCAGCCAAGATCTTGGGACAGGGGGCTACGAGCAGTACTTC
TRBV28	NA	TRBJ2-7	NA	CASSSQANLYEQYF	TGTGCCAGCAGTTCCCAGGCGAATCTATACGAGCAGTACTTC
TRBV5-5	NA	TRBJ1-5	few	CASSLQGGDQPQHF	TGTGCCAGCAGCTTACAGGGTGGTGATCAGCCCCAGCATTTT
TRBV9	TRBD1	TRBJ1-2	NA	CASSVGTGMDYGYTF	TGTGCCAGCAGCGTAGGGACAGGGATGGACTATGGCTACACCTTC
TRBV30	NA	TRBJ1-2	NA	CAWSVQDTSYYGYTF	TGTGCCTGGAGTGTACAGGACACCTCCTACTATGGCTACACCTTC
TRBV5-1	TRBD1	TRBJ1-1	NA	CASSRGGTGIGDTEAFF	TGCGCCAGCAGCCGGGGAGGGACAGGGATTGGGGACACTGAAGCTTTCTTT
TRBV7-9	NA	TRBJ1-2	NA	CASSPQGSGDGYTF	TGTGCCAGCAGCCCACAGGGATCCGGTGATGGCTACACCTTC
TRBV4-1	NA	TRBJ2-7	NA	CASSQDRGGTYEQYF	TGCGCCAGCAGCCAAGATAGAGGGGGTACGTACGAGCAGTACTTC
TRBV5-1	TRBD2	TRBJ2-5	NA	CASSSSGGPQETQYF	TGCGCCAGCAGCTCTAGCGGGGGCCCACAAGAGACCCAGTACTTC
TRBV28	TRBD1	TRBJ1-1	NA	CASSLWGGTGVEAFF	TGTGCCAGCAGTTTATGGGGGGGGACAGGAGTTGAAGCTTTCTTT
TRBV7-9	TRBD1	TRBJ2-7	NA	CASSGTGQSYEQYF	TGTGCCAGCAGCGGCACGGGACAGTCCTACGAGCAGTACTTC
TRBV27	TRBD1	TRBJ2-1	once	CASSHRQGSASYNEQFF	TGTGCCAGCAGCCACCGACAGGGATCGGCCTCCTACAATGAGCAGTTCTTC
TRBV5-6	TRBD1	TRBJ2-1	NA	CASSLEVGRGSYNEQFF	TGTGCCAGCAGCTTGGAGGTAGGCAGGGGGTCCTACAATGAGCAGTTCTTC
TRBV9	NA	TRBJ1-1	once	CASSVGGGSEAFF	TGTGCCAGCAGCGTAGGTGGCGGGTCTGAAGCTTTCTTT
TRBV28	NA	TRBJ1-1	NA	CASRRTRGGNTEAFF	TGTGCCAGCAGGCGTACGAGGGGGGGGAACACTGAAGCTTTCTTT
TRBV6-5	NA	TRBJ1-2	once	CASSPQGSHGYTF	TGTGCCAGCAGTCCGCAGGGAAGCCATGGCTACACCTTC
TRBV2	NA	TRBJ1-1	NA	CASSREATNTEAFF	TGTGCCAGCAGTCGGGAAGCTACTAACACTGAAGCTTTCTTT
TRBV18	NA	TRBJ1-3	NA	CASSQGHFSGNTIYF	TGTGCCAGCTCACAGGGACACTTCTCTGGAAACACCATATATTTT
TRBV28	NA	TRBJ2-5	NA	CASSLLEWYQETQYF	TGTGCCAGCAGTTTATTGGAGTGGTACCAAGAGACCCAGTACTTC
TRBV7-2	NA	TRBJ2-2	NA	CASRENTGELFF	TGTGCCAGCAGGGAAAACACCGGGGAGCTGTTTTTT
TRBV4-1	NA	TRBJ1-1	NA	CATRGATEAFF	TGCGCCACCCGCGGTGCCACTGAAGCTTTCTTT
TRBV7-2	TRBD1	TRBJ2-7	once	CASSLIAGTGAYEQYF	TGTGCCAGCAGCTTAATCGCCGGGACAGGAGCCTACGAGCAGTACTTC
TRBV4-3	NA	TRBJ1-4	few	CASSQDALPGREKLFF	TGCGCCAGCAGCCAAGATGCACTCCCGGGGAGAGAAAAACTGTTTTTT
TRBV28	NA	TRBJ2-7	once	CASTTNNLYEQYF	TGTGCCAGCACTACCAATAATTTATACGAGCAGTACTTC
TRBV28	NA	TRBJ2-7	NA	CASSALEGIGPYEQYF	TGTGCCAGCAGCGCCCTCGAGGGAATAGGTCCCTACGAGCAGTACTTC
TRBV28	TRBD1	TRBJ1-4	NA	CASRLQGAGNEKLFF	TGTGCCAGCAGACTCCAGGGGGCTGGTAATGAAAAACTGTTTTTT
TRBV2	TRBD1	TRBJ2-1	NA	CASRGQGTYNEQFF	TGTGCCAGCAGAGGACAGGGTACCTACAATGAGCAGTTCTTC
TRBV7-6	TRBD2	TRBJ2-1	NA	CASSVPLSGAPPTYEQFF	TGTGCCAGCAGCGTCCCTCTGAGCGGGGCCCCCCCCACCTATGAGCAGTTCTTC
TRBV28	TRBD2	TRBJ2-7	NA	CASSSWDHLAGVYEQYF	TGTGCCAGCAGTTCCTGGGACCATCTAGCGGGAGTCTACGAGCAGTACTTC
TRBV9	NA	TRBJ2-1	once	CASSVVGRTFDEQFF	TGTGCCAGCAGCGTAGTCGGGAGAACCTTCGATGAGCAGTTCTTC
TRBV30	NA	TRBJ2-7	NA	CAWAGGGYEQYF	TGTGCCTGGGCAGGGGGAGGCTACGAGCAGTACTTC
TRBV5-8	TRBD2	TRBJ2-3	NA	CASSLGGSWLDTQYF	TGTGCCAGCAGCTTGGGCGGGAGTTGGTTAGATACGCAGTATTTT
TRBV6-5	TRBD2	TRBJ2-7	NA	CASSSLAGSEQYF	TGTGCCAGCAGTTCACTAGCGGGATCCGAGCAGTACTTC
TRBV11-1	TRBD1	TRBJ1-4	NA	CASSPGQMSTNEKLFF	TGTGCCAGCAGCCCGGGACAGATGTCAACTAATGAAAAACTGTTTTTT
TRBV12-5	NA	TRBJ1-1	NA	CASGLVQGVNTEAFF	TGTGCTAGTGGTTTGGTACAAGGGGTCAACACTGAAGCTTTCTTT
TRBV5-8	TRBD2	TRBJ2-7	NA	CASSLGPYEREMITYEQYF	TGTGCCAGCAGCCTGGGACCCTATGAGCGGGAGATGATTACCTACGAGCAGTACTTC
TRBV4-1	NA	TRBJ1-2	NA	CASSQVGGNYGYTF	TGCGCCAGCAGCCAAGTTGGCGGTAACTATGGCTACACCTTC
TRBV2	TRBD2	TRBJ2-3	once	CASKSGRAPGTDTQYF	TGTGCCAGCAAGAGCGGGAGGGCGCCGGGCACAGATACGCAGTATTTT